Each of the 7 T cell receptor beta chains below was sequenced from the same sample in a study of identifying expanded T cells in peripheral blood. This table comes from immunoSEQ multiplex PCR, and its TCRdb copy is limited to in-frame clones, with some not included. The data show about 94,000 clones, with 88% seen just once and approximately 5.3% held by the top ten. Sequencing used blood. These receptors were taken from a person between 18 and 75 years old in good health.

The CDR3 loop reads CASSVVSSYNEQFF. CDR3 sequence (DNA): TGTGCCAGCAGTGTGGTGAGCTCCTACAATGAGCAGTTCTTC. This rearrangement joins TRBV27 to TRBJ2-1; D not certain. The CDR3 has 14 residues. Trimming pared 5 bases from V and 0 bases from J, leaving 8 bases between. Germline-derived CDR1 and CDR2 are MNHEY and SMNVEV (reference sequence).

The chain recombines TRBV19 with TRBJ2-6, with D perhaps TRBD2 (6 bases). Trimming shortened V by 5 bases and J by 2 bases, and 13 bases separated the two germline ends. The CDR3 contains 16 residues. CDR1 is LNHDA and CDR2 is SQIVND in the germline V gene (reference sequence). The CDR3 region is CASSLGLVAGANVLTF. As DNA, the CDR3 is TGTGCCAGTAGTTTGGGACTGGTTGCTGGGGCCAACGTCCTGACTTTC.

The chain carries TRBV19 and TRBJ1-5, with D tentatively TRBD1 (6 bases). Germline values: CDR1 LNHDA, CDR2 SQIVND (reference sequence). The length of the CDR3 is 17 residues. With 6 bases removed from V and 1 base from J, the gap between germline ends came to 19 bases. The CDR3 sequence is CASRDTTGLLSNQPQHF. For the CDR3, the DNA is TGTGCCAGTAGGGACACGACAGGTCTTCTCAGCAATCAGCCCCAGCATTTT. The variable domain in full, with the rest retrieved from reference TRBV19 and TRBJ1-5, is DGGITQSPKYLFRKEGQNVTLSCEQNLNHDAMYWYRQDPGQGLRLIYYSQIVNDFQKGDIAEGYSVSREKKESFPLTVTSAQKNPTAFYLCASRDTTGLLSNQPQHFGDGTRLSIL.

The genes are TRBV6-5 and TRBJ1-1; D possibly corresponds to TRBD1 (5 bases). This CDR3 comprises 13 residues. The germline V gene has CDR1 MNHEY and CDR2 SVGAGI. The V end lost 7 bases, the J end lost 0 bases, and 9 bases lay between the germline ends. For the CDR3, the DNA is TGTGCCAGCACAAAGGGGATGAACACTGAAGCTTTCTTT. The encoded protein is CASTKGMNTEAFF.

The CDR3 nucleotides read TGTGCCAGCAGCTTAGGGGGACAACGCTACGAGCAGTACTTC. It yields the protein CASSLGGQRYEQYF. The V gene is TRBV7-9, the J gene TRBJ2-7; D is perhaps TRBD1 (6 bases). V was clipped by 1 base and J by 3 bases, with 10 bases between them. In germline, CDR1 is SEHNR, CDR2 FQNEAQ (reference sequence). This CDR3 is built from 14 residues.

The chain is built from TRBV19 and TRBJ1-5; D is perhaps TRBD1 (6 bases). This CDR3 comprises 15 residues. Germline lookup yields CDR1 LNHDA and CDR2 SQIVND (reference sequence). The V end lost 3 bases, the J end lost 1 base, and 10 bases lay between the germline ends. This CDR3 is CASSIATGSNQPQHF. DNA for the CDR3: TGTGCCAGTAGTATCGCAACAGGGAGCAATCAGCCCCAGCATTTT.

The CDR3 bases are TGTGCCAGCAAGGAGGGAAAGGCCTCTGGAAACACCATATATTTT. Its translation is CASKEGKASGNTIYF. This chain links TRBV2 with TRBJ1-3; no reliable D call. CDR3 length equals 15 residues. The germline V gene encodes CDR1 SNHLY and CDR2 FYNNEI. V was cut by 7 bases and J by 0 bases, with 13 bases left in between.